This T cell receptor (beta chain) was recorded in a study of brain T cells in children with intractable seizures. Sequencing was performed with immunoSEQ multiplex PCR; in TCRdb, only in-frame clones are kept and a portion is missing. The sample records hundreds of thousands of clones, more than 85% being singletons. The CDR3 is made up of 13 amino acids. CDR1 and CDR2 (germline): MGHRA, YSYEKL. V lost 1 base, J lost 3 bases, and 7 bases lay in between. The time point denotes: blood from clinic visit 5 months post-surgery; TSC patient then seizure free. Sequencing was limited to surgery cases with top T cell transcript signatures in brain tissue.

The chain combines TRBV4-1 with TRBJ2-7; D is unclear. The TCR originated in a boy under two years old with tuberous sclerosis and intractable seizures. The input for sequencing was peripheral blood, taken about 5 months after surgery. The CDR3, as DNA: TGCGCCAGCAGCCAAGTACTGAGCTACGAGCAGTACTTC. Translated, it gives CASSQVLSYEQYF.